This TCR beta chain comes out of a study of PD-1 blockade in classical Hodgkin lymphoma. Study-wide results and limits: The diversity seen at baseline in complete responders resembled that of newly diagnosed patients. Unlike CD8+ TCR diversity, which did not rise significantly by C4D1, CD4+ TCR diversity did.

This sample's time point: cycle 4 day 1 (C4D1), after 5 to 7 weeks of nivolumab. Every one of the patients relapsed after autologous stem cell transplantation (brentuximab vedotin exposure was variable). Patients reached a best response of complete response, partial response or progressive disease. As regards this clone: The antigen is not known.

Germline CDR1 MNHEY, CDR2 SMNVEV (reference sequence). V was trimmed by 2 bases and J by 4 bases, leaving 12 bases between them. This CDR3 has 15 amino acids. Some clones are missing from TCRdb's copy, which holds only in-frame ones; the method was immunoSEQ multiplex PCR. The repertoire holds tens of thousands of clones, 83% seen once, with about 17% in the top ten. Source: peripheral blood mononuclear cells (PBMCs), taken before the fourth cycle of nivolumab. This receptor was taken from a human donor with classical Hodgkin lymphoma. The genes are TRBV27 and TRBJ2-1; no reliable D call. In DNA, the CDR3 is TGTGCCAGCAGTTTAGAACTCCCCTCTTACAATGAGCAGTTCTTC. Protein sequence: CASSLELPSYNEQFF.